This TCR beta chain originates from a study of blood T cell repertoires in COVID-19. Study-wide background: Acute-phase and convalescent COVID-19 samples originated in the United States, Italy and Spain. PBMCs, B-cell-depleted T cells, or T cells were the source of the cDNA or gDNA that made up the material.

This CDR3 is built from 18 residues. V was cut by 5 bases and J by 1 base, with 23 bases left in between. CDR1 SGHDN and CDR2 FVKESK come from the germline V gene. Authors' methods: Amplification from reference gene primers served as the basis for estimated nucleated cell counts. Assay: immunoSEQ multiplex PCR; the TCRdb copy retains only in-frame clones and omits some. V, J and clone size were drawn from that table, and D and trimming were deduced from the DNA. The sample yields approximately 260,000 clones, about 89% seen once. Sample: peripheral blood. The clonotype comes from a man aged 45-60 years with acute or convalescent COVID-19. The genes are TRBV14 and TRBJ1-1; D remains ambiguous. In DNA form, the CDR3 reads TGTGCCAGCAGCAAAATCTTTGGAGGCGCAGTAAGGAACACTGAAGCTTTCTTT. Amino acid sequence: CASSKIFGGAVRNTEAFF.